Each of the 31 T cell receptor beta chains below was sequenced from the same sample in a study of blood T cell repertoires in COVID-19 (dated by TCRdb to the early 2020s). Preparation of the library involved the immunoSEQ multiplex PCR assay. The source is immuneACCESS, and TCRdb retained only in-frame sequences with V and J called. Part of the clones is not carried over; for the studies checked, unresolved V genes explain less than half of this, and the remainder is unexplained. Present in this sample are under 300,000 clones, roughly 88% of which were seen just once. About 1.9% of the sample lies in the top ten. Sequencing used PBMCs or T cells enriched from blood (not recorded which). The receptors shown here come from a woman between 45 and 60 years old who had recovered from COVID-19.

J is TRBJ1-4 and V is TRBV2; 9 bases agree with TRBD1. J was trimmed by 8 bases and V by 5 bases; bases with no gene match: 6. Germline V gene sequence: CDR1 SNHLY, CDR2 FYNNEI. CDR3 size: 14 residues. This chain's CDR3 is CASSKQGAGEKLFF. The CDR3 nucleotides read TGTGCCAGCAGTAAACAGGGGGCAGGAGAAAAACTGTTTTTT.

The rearrangement links TRBV11-1 to TRBJ2-2; D might be TRBD2 (5 bases). Germline lookup yields CDR1 SGHAT and CDR2 FQDESV (reference sequence). Trimming pared 4 bases from V and 3 bases from J, leaving 6 bases between. The CDR3 extends over 13 amino acids. In nucleotides, the CDR3 is TGTGCCAGCAGCTCGGGGTACACCGGGGAGCTGTTTTTT. This codes for CASSSGYTGELFF.

A word on this clone: A junction boundary mismatches the germline segment, possibly from a read error. This chain joins TRBV3-1 (or the pseudogene TRBV3-2) and TRBJ1-1; 7 bases map to TRBD1. Germline CDR1 is LGHDT and CDR2 is YNNKEL (reference sequence). The CDR3 is made up of 14 amino acids. The CDR3: CASSQGEAGGRRLF. The CDR3, as DNA: TGTGCCAGCAGCCAAGGAGAGGCAGGGGGTCGGCGGCTCTTT.

The J gene is TRBJ2-3, the V gene TRBV29-1, with D tentatively TRBD2 (6 bases). The CDR3 extends over 15 amino acids. V lost 4 bases and J lost 8, with 22 bases in between. Germline loops: CDR1 SQVTM, CDR2 ANQGSEA. The CDR3 sequence is CSVVGSGGSRGTQYF. CDR3 nucleotide sequence: TGCAGCGTTGTAGGGAGCGGAGGCTCGCGGGGTACGCAGTATTTT.

The chain has TRBV7-3 and TRBJ2-1; D might be TRBD2 (5 bases). CDR3 length equals 14 residues. Germline V gene sequence: CDR1 SGHTA, CDR2 FQGTGA. Trimming pared 5 bases from V and 8 bases from J, leaving 16 bases between. The CDR3, as DNA: TGTGCCAGCAGCACAAATCCCGCCGGGGATGAGCAGTTCTTC. It yields the protein CASSTNPAGDEQFF.

Remarks on this clone: A read error may produce the germline difference seen at one junction end. The V and J genes are TRBV7-7 and TRBJ2-1, with 16 bases that match TRBD2. CDR1 is SSHAT and CDR2 is FNYEAQ in the germline V gene (reference sequence). This CDR3 spans 16 amino acids. The DNA for the CDR3 is TGTGCTAGCAGCTTAGCGGGACTAGCGGGAGGGGGTGAGCAGTTCTTC. It codes for CASSLAGLAGGGEQFF.

The chain has TRBV5-1 and TRBJ1-1; no reliable D call. CDR3 length: 14 residues. Germline values: CDR1 SGHRS, CDR2 YFSETQ. The V end was cut by 0 bases, the J end by 2 bases, with 8 bases between. CDR3 in amino acids: CASSLVGRNTEAFF. The DNA for the CDR3 is TGCGCCAGCAGCTTGGTGGGGAGAAACACTGAAGCTTTCTTT.

This chain joins TRBV20-1 and TRBJ2-7; 8 positions match TRBD1. Germline V CDR1 and CDR2: DFQATT, SNEGSKA (reference sequence). The CDR3 has 14 amino acids. After removal of 3 bases from V and 4 bases from J, the junction contained 8 bases not matched to a gene. In DNA, the CDR3 is TGCAGTGCTAGTAGTGGGACAGGTCGTTACGAGCAGTACTTC. The encoded protein is CSASSGTGRYEQYF.

The gene calls are TRBV19 and TRBJ1-5, with TRBD1 matching over 11 bases. This CDR3 has 15 amino acids. Looked up from germline, CDR1 is LNHDA and CDR2 is SQIVND (reference sequence). The V segment lost 6 bases and the J segment 3 bases; nucleotides outside the gene matches: 4. The CDR3 nucleotides are TGTGCCAGTAGGCCGGGACAGGGGGTCAATCAGCCCCAGCATTTT. This encodes CASRPGQGVNQPQHF.

V is TRBV5-1 and J is TRBJ2-1; maybe TRBD2 (5 bases). V shed 8 bases and J shed 3 bases, with 15 bases lying between them. The CDR3 covers 14 residues. The V gene's germline CDR1 is SGHRS and CDR2 YFSETQ. Written as DNA, the CDR3 is TGCGCCAGTAGGGAGCGCACCGTCTACAATGAGCAGTTCTTC. This encodes CASRERTVYNEQFF.

V usage is TRBV5-4 and J usage is TRBJ2-3; 7 nucleotides align to TRBD1. CDR1 SGHNT and CDR2 YYREEE come from the germline V gene (reference sequence). Trimming took 0 bases from V and 2 from J; bases not matched to a gene: 3. The CDR3 has 15 amino acids. As DNA, the CDR3 is TGTGCCAGCAGCTTGGGACAGGGATCCACAGATACGCAGTATTTT. Translating gives CASSLGQGSTDTQYF.

V gene TRBV3-1 (or the pseudogene TRBV3-2) combines with J gene TRBJ1-5, with D maybe TRBD1 (5 bases). CDR1 and CDR2 (germline): LGHDT, YNNKEL (reference sequence). V dropped 4 bases and J dropped 6 bases, with 10 bases sitting between them. The CDR3 has 13 amino acids. The DNA of the CDR3 is TGTGCCAGCAGCCCGTCGGGGGGTCAGCCCCAGCATTTT. Amino acid sequence: CASSPSGGQPQHF.

This chain connects TRBV7-6 to TRBJ1-3, with TRBD1 as a possible D gene (5 bases). This CDR3 has 15 amino acids. V lost 5 bases and J lost 4, with 15 bases in between. Germline V CDR1 and CDR2: SGHVS, FNYEAQ. The CDR3 DNA reads TGTGCCAGCAGCAAACCGGAGGGGATCGGAAACACCATATATTTT. This encodes CASSKPEGIGNTIYF.

This chain connects TRBV27 to TRBJ2-5; D is possibly TRBD1 (6 bases). V was shortened by 5 bases and J by 3 bases, with 13 bases between the two germline ends. There are 14 residues in the CDR3. Germline loops: CDR1 MNHEY, CDR2 SMNVEV (reference sequence). For the CDR3, the DNA is TGTGCCAGCAGTCCCAACAGGGTGAAAGAGACCCAGTACTTC. The encoded protein is CASSPNRVKETQYF.

The chain carries TRBV7-8 and TRBJ1-5, with D uncertain. CDR1 and CDR2 from the germline V gene are SGHVS and FQNEAQ. V was clipped by 5 bases and J by 2 bases, with 13 bases between them. This CDR3 comprises 15 residues. The CDR3 DNA reads TGTGCCAGCAGCCGCGCCCGAATCGGCAATCAGCCCCAGCATTTT. Translated: CASSRARIGNQPQHF.

V usage is TRBV6-6 and J usage is TRBJ1-2; a weak D match, TRBD1 (6 bases). The CDR3 is made up of 15 amino acids. The germline V gene encodes CDR1 MNHNY and CDR2 SVGAGI (reference sequence). With 5 bases removed from V and 4 bases from J, the gap between germline ends came to 17 bases. The CDR3 DNA reads as TGTGCCAGCAGTCTAGAAGGACAGTCCGTCTATGGCTACACCTTC. Translated: CASSLEGQSVYGYTF.

This chain connects TRBV18 to TRBJ1-1; unclear D gene. CDR1 is KGHSH and CDR2 is LQKENI in the germline V gene. The CDR3 covers 13 residues. Trimming left V 6 bases short and J 5 bases short, with 13 bases between. The CDR3 spells CASSGEVGTEAFF. CDR3 bases: TGTGCCAGCTCCGGGGAGGTCGGAACTGAAGCTTTCTTT.

V usage is TRBV9 and J usage is TRBJ2-1; TRBD2 matches 9 bases. The CDR3 loop spans 18 amino acids. Germline V gene lookup returns CDR1 SGDLS and CDR2 YYNGEE. V lost 0 bases, J lost 3 bases, and 10 bases stayed unmatched. The CDR3 here is CASSVEWSSGTIYNEQFF. In DNA form, the CDR3 reads TGTGCCAGCAGCGTAGAGTGGTCTAGCGGGACCATCTACAATGAGCAGTTCTTC.

This clone was recorded only once. The J gene is TRBJ2-1, the V gene TRBV19; TRBD2 aligns across 9 bases. CDR3 length: 13 residues. J lost 7 bases, V lost 5 bases, and 3 bases had no gene match. CDR1 and CDR2 from the germline V gene are LNHDA and SQIVND (reference sequence). The CDR3 region is CASSRLADNEQFF. CDR3 bases: TGTGCCAGTAGTCGACTAGCGGATAATGAGCAGTTCTTC.

The chain links TRBV2 to TRBJ1-2, with TRBD1 as a possible D gene (6 bases). Deletions cut 4 bases from V and 5 bases from J, with 11 bases between. Germline CDR1 and CDR2: SNHLY and FYNNEI. The CDR3 has 13 amino acids. The CDR3 DNA follows: TGTGCCAGCAGTGCTCGGCAGGGGTATGGCTACACCTTC. Encoded protein: CASSARQGYGYTF.

A word on this clone: Other DNA sequences from this sample encode an identical CDR3 as well. The J gene is TRBJ2-1, the V gene TRBV5-6; 10 bases match TRBD2. J was trimmed by 3 bases and V by 1 base; bases with no gene match: 1. Germline lookup yields CDR1 SGHDT and CDR2 YYEEEE. The CDR3 runs 15 residues. CDR3 loop: CASSLPSGSYNEQFF. The DNA of the CDR3 is TGTGCCAGCAGCTTGCCTAGCGGGAGCTACAATGAGCAGTTCTTC.

This clone was seen once. The chain is built from TRBV5-5 and TRBJ1-3; D unresolved. Trimming left V 1 base short and J 4 bases short, with 6 bases between. The CDR3 length is 13 residues. The germline gives CDR1 SGHKS, CDR2 YYEKEE (reference sequence). CDR3 sequence (DNA): TGTGCCAGCAGCTTGAATAGAGGAAACACCATATATTTT. Translation gives CASSLNRGNTIYF.

The gene calls are TRBV6-5 and TRBJ2-2, with D perhaps TRBD1 (6 bases). In germline, CDR1 is MNHEY, CDR2 SVGAGI. This CDR3 has 15 amino acids. V gave up 2 bases and J gave up 2 bases, with 9 bases separating them. As DNA, the CDR3 is TGTGCCAGCAGTTACGACAGGAAAAACACCGGGGAGCTGTTTTTT. This gives the protein CASSYDRKNTGELFF.

The CDR3 sequence: CASSSSGQGAYNEQFF. CDR3 nucleotides: TGTGCCAGTAGTTCCTCGGGACAGGGGGCCTACAATGAGCAGTTCTTC. The rearrangement joins TRBV19 to TRBJ2-1, with TRBD1 matching over 11 bases. Germline V CDR1 and CDR2: LNHDA, SQIVND (reference sequence). The length of the CDR3 is 16 residues. V dropped 5 bases and J dropped 2; count of bases not matched to a gene: 5.

This clone appeared once. The CDR3 protein is CASSSRQGAVSYEQYF. The CDR3 DNA sequence: TGTGCCAGCAGCTCCCGACAGGGGGCAGTATCCTACGAGCAGTACTTC. The V call is TRBV7-6, the J call TRBJ2-7, with TRBD1 matching over 10 bases. The CDR3 extends over 16 amino acids. V was pared by 4 bases and J by 1 base, with 7 bases of the junction left unmatched. Germline values: CDR1 SGHVS, CDR2 FNYEAQ.

The gene calls are TRBV5-1 and TRBJ1-1, with 9 bases matching TRBD1. The CDR3 totals 16 residues. V dropped 0 bases and J dropped 3; count of bases not matched to a gene: 6. Germline lookup yields CDR1 SGHRS and CDR2 YFSETQ. Written as DNA, the CDR3 is TGCGCCAGCAGCTTGGTTACAGGGGGCTTGGACACTGAAGCTTTCTTT. Translating it yields CASSLVTGGLDTEAFF.

This clone was seen only once. V usage is TRBV2 and J usage is TRBJ2-1; no firm D call. Germline V gene lookup returns CDR1 SNHLY and CDR2 FYNNEI. V lost 4 bases and J lost 0, with 10 bases in between. CDR3 size: 15 residues. CDR3 sequence: CASSGHQNSYNEQFF. The DNA for the CDR3 is TGTGCCAGCAGTGGACACCAAAACTCCTACAATGAGCAGTTCTTC.

This clone has just one count. The chain joins TRBV2 to TRBJ1-5; D perhaps matches TRBD1 (5 bases). The CDR3 contains 15 residues. V dropped 3 bases and J dropped 4 bases, with 13 bases sitting between them. CDR1 and CDR2 (germline): SNHLY, FYNNEI. The CDR3 region has the DNA TGTGCCAGCAGTGAGTTTTCGGGACTTAATCAGCCCCAGCATTTT. This encodes CASSEFSGLNQPQHF.

With respect to this clone: Within the sample, other DNA sequences also encode this same CDR3. CDR3 protein: CASSLTGNTEAFF. The DNA of the CDR3 is TGTGCCAGCAGTTTAACAGGGAACACTGAAGCTTTCTTT. The V and J genes are TRBV27 and TRBJ1-1, with D perhaps TRBD1 (5 bases). V gave up 2 bases and J gave up 1 base, with 5 bases separating them. This CDR3 spans 13 amino acids. Germline-derived CDR1 and CDR2 are MNHEY and SMNVEV (reference sequence).

The chain employs TRBV3-1 (or the pseudogene TRBV3-2) and TRBJ2-2; 9 bases fit TRBD2. The CDR3 runs 17 residues. Germline V gene data show CDR1 as LGHDT and CDR2 as YNNKEL (reference sequence). Unmatched junction bases numbered 6, after V lost 1 base and J lost 3 bases. The CDR3 region has the DNA TGTGCCAGCAGCCAAGGACGGGCGGGAGGGGACACCGGGGAGCTGTTTTTT. The encoded protein is CASSQGRAGGDTGELFF.

This rearrangement joins TRBV18 to TRBJ1-3, with 7 bases that match TRBD1. The V gene end was trimmed by 4 bases and the J gene end by 0 bases; junction bases not matched to a gene: 6. This CDR3 spans 16 amino acids. Germline CDR1 is KGHSH and CDR2 is LQKENI. CDR3 sequence (DNA): TGTGCCAGCTCACGACAGGGCCTGAGCTCTGGAAACACCATATATTTT. It specifies CASSRQGLSSGNTIYF.